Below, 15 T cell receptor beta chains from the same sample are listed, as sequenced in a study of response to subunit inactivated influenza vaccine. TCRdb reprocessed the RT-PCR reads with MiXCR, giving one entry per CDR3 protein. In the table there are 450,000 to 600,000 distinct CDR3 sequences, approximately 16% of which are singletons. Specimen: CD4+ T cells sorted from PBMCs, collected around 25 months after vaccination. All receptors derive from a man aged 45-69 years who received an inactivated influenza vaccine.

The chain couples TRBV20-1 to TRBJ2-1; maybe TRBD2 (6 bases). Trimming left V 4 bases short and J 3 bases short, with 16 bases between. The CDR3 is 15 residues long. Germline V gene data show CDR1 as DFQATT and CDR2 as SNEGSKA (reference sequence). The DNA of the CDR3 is TGCAGTGCTAATCCTTCGACTAGGGACTACAATGAGCAGTTCTTC. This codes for CSANPSTRDYNEQFF.

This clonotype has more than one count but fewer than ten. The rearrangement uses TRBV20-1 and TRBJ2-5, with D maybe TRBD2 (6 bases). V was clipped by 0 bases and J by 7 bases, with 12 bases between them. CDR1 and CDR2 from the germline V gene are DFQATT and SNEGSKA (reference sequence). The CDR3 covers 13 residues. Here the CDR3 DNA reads TGCAGTGCTAGAGATCACGTGGGGGGGACCCAGTACTTC. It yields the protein CSARDHVGGTQYF.

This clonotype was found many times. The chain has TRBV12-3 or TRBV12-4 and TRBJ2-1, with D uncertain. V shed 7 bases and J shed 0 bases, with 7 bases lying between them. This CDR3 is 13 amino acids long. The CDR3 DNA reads TGTGCCAGCACTAGGAGCTCCTACAATGAGCAGTTCTTC. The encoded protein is CASTRSSYNEQFF.

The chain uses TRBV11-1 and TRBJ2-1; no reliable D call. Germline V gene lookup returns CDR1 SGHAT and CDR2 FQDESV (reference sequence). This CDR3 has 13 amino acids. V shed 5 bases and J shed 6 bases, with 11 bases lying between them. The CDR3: CASSPRPGNEQFF. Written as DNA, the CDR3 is TGTGCCAGCAGCCCACGCCCAGGCAATGAGCAGTTCTTC.

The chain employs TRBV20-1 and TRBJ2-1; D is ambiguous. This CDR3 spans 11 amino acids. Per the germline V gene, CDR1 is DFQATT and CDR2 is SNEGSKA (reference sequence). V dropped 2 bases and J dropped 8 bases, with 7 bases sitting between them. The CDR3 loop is CSARLIDEQFF. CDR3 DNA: TGCAGTGCTAGACTCATCGATGAGCAGTTCTTC.

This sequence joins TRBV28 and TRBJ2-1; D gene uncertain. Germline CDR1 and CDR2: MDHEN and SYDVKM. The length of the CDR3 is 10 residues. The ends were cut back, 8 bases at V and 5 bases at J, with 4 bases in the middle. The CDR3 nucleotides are TGTGCCAGCGCACACAATGAGCAGTTCTTC. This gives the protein CASAHNEQFF.

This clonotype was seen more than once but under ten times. The CDR3 coding sequence is TGTGCCAGCAGTTTTCCCCAGGGGAACTCTGGAAACACCATATATTTT. It specifies CASSFPQGNSGNTIYF. The chain is built from TRBV12-3 or TRBV12-4 and TRBJ1-3; possible D gene TRBD1, 6 bases. The CDR3 sequence is 16 residues long. V was cut by 3 bases and J by 0 bases, with 12 bases left in between.

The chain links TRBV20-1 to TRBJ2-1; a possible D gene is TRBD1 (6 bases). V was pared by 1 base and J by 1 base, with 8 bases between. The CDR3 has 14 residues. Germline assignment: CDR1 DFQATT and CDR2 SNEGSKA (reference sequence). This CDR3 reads CSARAGASYNEQFF. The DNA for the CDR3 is TGCAGTGCTAGAGCAGGGGCTTCCTACAATGAGCAGTTCTTC.

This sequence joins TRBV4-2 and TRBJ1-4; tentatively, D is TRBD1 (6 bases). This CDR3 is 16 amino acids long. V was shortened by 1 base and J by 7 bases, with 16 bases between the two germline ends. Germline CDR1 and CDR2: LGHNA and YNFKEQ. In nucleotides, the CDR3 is TGTGCCAGCAGCCAAGTGGGCGGGGGCAGGGGTGAAAAACTGTTTTTT. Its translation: CASSQVGGGRGEKLFF.

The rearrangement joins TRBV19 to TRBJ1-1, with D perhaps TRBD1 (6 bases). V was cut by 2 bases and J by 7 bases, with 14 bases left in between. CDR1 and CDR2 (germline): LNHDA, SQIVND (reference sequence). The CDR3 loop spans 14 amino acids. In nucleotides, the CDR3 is TGTGCCAGTAGTATAAGCGCGGGACAAGTTGAAGCTTTCTTT. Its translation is CASSISAGQVEAFF.

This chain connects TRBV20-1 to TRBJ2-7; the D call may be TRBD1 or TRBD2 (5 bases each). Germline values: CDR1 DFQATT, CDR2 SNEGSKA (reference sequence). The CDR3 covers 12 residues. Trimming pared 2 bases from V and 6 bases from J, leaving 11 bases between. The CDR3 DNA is TGCAGTGCTAGAAGAGGTGGGGGCGAGCAGTACTTC. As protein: CSARRGGGEQYF.

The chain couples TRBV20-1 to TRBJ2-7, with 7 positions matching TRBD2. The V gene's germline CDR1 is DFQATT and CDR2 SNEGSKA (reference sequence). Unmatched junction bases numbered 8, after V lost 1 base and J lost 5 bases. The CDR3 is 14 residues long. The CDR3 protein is CSARGDLTSDEQYF. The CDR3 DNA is TGCAGTGCTAGAGGGGATTTAACTAGCGACGAGCAGTACTTC.

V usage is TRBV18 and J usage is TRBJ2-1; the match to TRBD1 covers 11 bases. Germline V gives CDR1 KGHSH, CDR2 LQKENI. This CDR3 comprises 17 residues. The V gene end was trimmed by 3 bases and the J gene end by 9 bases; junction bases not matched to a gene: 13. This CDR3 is CASSPRSGTGGIREQFF. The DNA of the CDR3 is TGTGCCAGCTCACCTAGGTCAGGGACAGGGGGAATCCGTGAGCAGTTCTTC.

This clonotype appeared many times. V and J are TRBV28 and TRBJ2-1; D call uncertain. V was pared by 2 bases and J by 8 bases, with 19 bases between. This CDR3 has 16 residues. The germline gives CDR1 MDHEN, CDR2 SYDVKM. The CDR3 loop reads CASSLPLNPRIDEQFF. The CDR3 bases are TGTGCCAGCAGTTTACCCCTTAATCCCCGGATCGATGAGCAGTTCTTC.

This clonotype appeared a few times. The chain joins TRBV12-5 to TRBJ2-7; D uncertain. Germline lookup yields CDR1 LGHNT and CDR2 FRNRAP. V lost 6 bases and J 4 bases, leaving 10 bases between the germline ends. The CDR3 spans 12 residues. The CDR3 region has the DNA TGTGCTAGTGGCCCGACCGAATACGAGCAGTACTTC. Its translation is CASGPTEYEQYF.